Described below is a single TCR beta chain sequence and its context. Deletions cut 0 bases from V and 10 bases from J, with 11 bases between. The CDR3 has 14 residues. Germline lookup yields CDR1 SGDLS and CDR2 YYNGEE. The sample belongs to a study of blood T cell repertoires in COVID-19. Across the whole study: Acute-phase and convalescent COVID-19 samples originated in the United States, Italy and Spain.

Authors' processing steps: For nucleated cells, counts were estimated from reference gene primer amplification. The method was immunoSEQ multiplex PCR; TCRdb's version includes in-frame clones alone and lacks a portion of them. Clone size and the V and J calls come from that table; the DNA yielded D and trimming. Counted here are roughly 200,000 clones, around 80% occurring once; the ten biggest clones make up approximately 3%. The genes are TRBV9 and TRBJ1-6, with D maybe TRBD1 (6 bases). Sample: peripheral blood. The clonotype was recovered from an elderly woman with active or convalescent COVID-19. CDR3 protein: CASSVAQGKSPLHF. The DNA for the CDR3 is TGTGCCAGCAGCGTAGCGCAGGGGAAATCACCCCTCCACTTT.